This T cell receptor (beta chain) was found in a study of blood T cells in healthy people across ages. Findings and limits, study-wide: Unsorted PBMCs prevented conclusive naive versus antigen-experienced comparison. Greater diversity and more naive CD4+ cells were seen in long-lived donors than in aged donors.

Whenever a sample was processed, at least 6.5 million PBMCs were isolated. The J segment lost 6 bases and the V segment lost 0 bases, leaving 5 bases of the junction unmatched. The V gene's germline CDR1 is SGHRS and CDR2 YFSETQ. This CDR3 spans 15 amino acids. Then a second PCR, running about 6 to 11 cycles, was carried out with a sample-barcoded 5' primer and a J-beta primer mix. Every molecule of cDNA carried a tag from a template-switch adaptor with 12 random nucleotides. MiXCR, applied by TCRdb to the 5' RACE reads, yields one record per CDR3 protein. This table holds around 690,000 distinct CDR3 sequences, around three fifths found once. This clonotype turned up a few times. The antigen is not known.

This TCR was sampled from a man aged 60 to 69 in good health. The sequenced sample consisted of blood. The J gene is TRBJ2-1, the V gene TRBV5-1, with TRBD2 matching 8 bases. CDR3 loop: CASSLGTSLANEQFF. The CDR3 DNA is TGCGCCAGCAGCTTGGGGACTAGCCTGGCCAATGAGCAGTTCTTC. Filled out from reference TRBV5-1 and TRBJ2-1, the complete variable domain reads KAGVTQTPRYLIKTRGQQVTLSCSPISGHRSVSWYQQTPGQGLQFLFEYFSETQRNKGNFPGRFSGRQFSNSRSEMNVSTLELGDSALYLCASSLGTSLANEQFFGPGTRLTVL.